What follows are 18 T cell receptor beta chains derived from one specimen sequenced in a study of T cell responses to AZD1222 COVID-19 vaccine. Data came from immunoSEQ multiplex PCR; TCRdb stores just in-frame clones and leaves some out. Altogether 100,000 to 110,000 clones are present, roughly 90% being singletons, with the ten largest covering around 2%. The sequenced sample was peripheral blood, obtained on day 0 of AZD1222 vaccination. Receptors originate from an adult in good health.

The chain has TRBV5-1 and TRBJ2-7; TRBD2 is a possible D gene (5 bases). In germline, CDR1 is SGHRS, CDR2 YFSETQ. Trimming took 0 bases from V and 6 from J, leaving 25 bases between them. There are 18 residues in the CDR3. CDR3 in amino acids: CASSLAEVLVVPGSEQYF. The CDR3 DNA reads as TGCGCCAGCAGCTTGGCCGAGGTTCTTGTGGTTCCGGGGTCCGAGCAGTACTTC. Together with reference TRBV5-1 and TRBJ2-7, the CDR3 gives the full variable domain: KAGVTQTPRYLIKTRGQQVTLSCSPISGHRSVSWYQQTPGQGLQFLFEYFSETQRNKGNFPGRFSGRQFSNSRSEMNVSTLELGDSALYLCASSLAEVLVVPGSEQYFGPGTRLTVT.

The CDR3 coding sequence is TGTGCCAGCTCACCACCGGTAGTCACAGATACGCAGTATTTT. This encodes CASSPPVVTDTQYF. This chain links TRBV18 with TRBJ2-3; D unresolved. V was trimmed by 0 bases and J by 2 bases, leaving 6 bases between them. The germline V gene has CDR1 KGHSH and CDR2 LQKENI. This CDR3 region has 14 residues.

This chain uses TRBV30 with TRBJ1-4, with D perhaps TRBD1 (5 bases). Germline assignment: CDR1 GTSNPN and CDR2 SVGIG (reference sequence). The V gene lost 1 base and the J gene lost 4 bases, with 19 bases spanning the gap. This CDR3 contains 17 residues. CDR3 in amino acids: CAWSDEGRRKFNEKLFF. As DNA, the CDR3 is TGTGCCTGGAGTGATGAGGGGCGACGAAAATTTAATGAAAAACTGTTTTTT. The variable domain in full, with the rest retrieved from reference TRBV30 and TRBJ1-4, is SQTIHQWPATLVQPVGSPLSLECTVEGTSNPNLYWYRQAAGRGLQLLFYSVGIGQISSEVPQNLSASRPQDRQFILSSKKLLLSDSGFYLCAWSDEGRRKFNEKLFFGSGTQLSVL.

The chain carries TRBV25-1 and TRBJ1-1; D not certain. Germline V gene lookup returns CDR1 MGHDK and CDR2 SYGVNS. The CDR3 covers 14 residues. Trimming stripped 4 bases from V and 0 bases from J, with 9 bases between. The CDR3 DNA sequence: TGTGCCAGCAGTGGCGCATTCATGAACACTGAAGCTTTCTTT. Its translation is CASSGAFMNTEAFF.

V is TRBV23-1 and J is TRBJ2-4; TRBD2 aligns across 7 bases. TRBV23-1 is noted as an ORF with a role that remains uncertain. This CDR3 has 18 amino acids. J gave up 5 bases and V 1 base, and 14 bases lay outside the gene matches. CDR3 sequence (DNA): TGCGCCAGCAGTCAATTACGGCGGGAGTCTTTTTGGGAAAACATTCAGTACTTC. As protein: CASSQLRRESFWENIQYF.

V usage is TRBV19 and J usage is TRBJ2-1; the match to TRBD1 covers 7 bases. CDR3 length: 15 residues. CDR1 LNHDA and CDR2 SQIVND come from the germline V gene (reference sequence). Trimming at V came to 3 bases and at J to 4 bases, leaving 6 bases not matched to a gene. This CDR3 reads CASSMTGSYYNEQFF. In DNA form, the CDR3 reads TGTGCCAGTAGTATGACAGGGTCCTATTACAATGAGCAGTTCTTC.

V gene TRBV6-2 or TRBV6-3 combines with J gene TRBJ2-6, with D possibly being TRBD2 (5 bases). This CDR3 is built from 15 residues. V was trimmed by 5 bases and J by 1 base, leaving 9 bases between them. CDR1 is MNHEY, CDR2 SVGEGT, per germline. CDR3 protein: CASSRRGSGANVLTF. In DNA form, the CDR3 reads TGTGCCAGCAGTAGACGGGGTTCTGGGGCCAACGTCCTGACTTTC.

V gene TRBV6-2 or TRBV6-3 combines with J gene TRBJ1-5; no clear D. This CDR3 is 15 amino acids long. The V and J ends lost 4 bases and 9 bases respectively, with 19 bases between them. Germline assignment: CDR1 MNHEY and CDR2 SVGEGT. CDR3 sequence: CASSSLSPESGPQHF. The CDR3 nucleotides read TGTGCCAGCAGTTCCCTCAGCCCTGAAAGCGGGCCCCAGCATTTT.

This chain uses TRBV5-1 with TRBJ2-7; D unresolved. The CDR3 totals 13 residues. Looked up from germline, CDR1 is SGHRS and CDR2 is YFSETQ. The V end lost 2 bases, the J end lost 0 bases, and 6 bases lay between the germline ends. As DNA, the CDR3 is TGCGCCAGCAGCTTTCAGGCCTCCTACGAGCAGTACTTC. Protein sequence: CASSFQASYEQYF.

In regard to this clone: This CDR3 is also generated by other DNA sequences in the sample. The V gene is TRBV18, the J gene TRBJ2-1; a weak D match, TRBD1 (5 bases). Germline V CDR1 and CDR2: KGHSH, LQKENI. Trimming left V 2 bases short and J 4 bases short, with 12 bases between. The CDR3 is 15 residues long. The DNA for the CDR3 is TGTGCCAGCTCACCAAGCCAGGGTACATACAATGAGCAGTTCTTC. Protein: CASSPSQGTYNEQFF. Full variable domain (outside the CDR3, taken from reference TRBV18 and TRBJ2-1): NAGVMQNPRHLVRRRGQEARLRCSPMKGHSHVYWYRQLPEEGLKFMVYLQKENIIDESGMPKERFSAEFPKEGPSILRIQQVVRGDSAAYFCASSPSQGTYNEQFFGPGTRLTVL.

The chain has TRBV12-3 or TRBV12-4 and TRBJ2-7; weak D call: TRBD1 (5 bases). There are 13 residues in the CDR3. With 5 bases removed from V and 5 bases from J, the gap between germline ends came to 13 bases. The CDR3 DNA follows: TGTGCCAGCAGTACCGAAACAGGAGACGAGCAGTACTTC. Translation gives CASSTETGDEQYF.

Here the CDR3 DNA reads TGTGCCAGCAGCTCCGGACTAGCGGGAAGTACAGATACGCAGTATTTT. Its translation: CASSSGLAGSTDTQYF. The chain links TRBV7-2 to TRBJ2-3, with 12 bases that match TRBD2. Germline CDR1 reads SGHTA; CDR2 reads FQGNSA. The junction had 5 bases not matched to a gene; V was cut back by 4 bases and J by 3 bases. This CDR3 contains 16 residues.

V and J are TRBV6-6 and TRBJ2-7, with D tentatively TRBD2 (5 bases). This CDR3 has 14 amino acids. Trimming shortened V by 0 bases and J by 3 bases, and 9 bases separated the two germline ends. From germline, CDR1 is MNHNY and CDR2 SVGAGI (reference sequence). The CDR3 reads CASSYSAGNYEQYF. The CDR3 nucleotides read TGTGCCAGCAGTTACTCAGCCGGGAACTACGAGCAGTACTTC.

This clone was seen a handful of times. The chain joins TRBV3-1 (or the pseudogene TRBV3-2) to TRBJ2-4; 11 nucleotides agree with TRBD2. Trimming took 4 bases from V and 4 from J; bases not matched to a gene: 6. The germline V gene encodes CDR1 LGHDT and CDR2 YNNKEL (reference sequence). The CDR3 runs 16 residues. The CDR3 here is CASSPRTSGPKNIQYF. CDR3 sequence (DNA): TGTGCCAGCAGCCCACGGACTAGCGGGCCTAAAAACATTCAGTACTTC.

The chain couples TRBV18 to TRBJ1-1; D ambiguous. Trimming took off 5 bases at V and 5 bases at J, with 21 bases between the two ends. CDR3 length equals 16 residues. Germline V lookup: CDR1 KGHSH, CDR2 LQKENI. The CDR3 reads CASSLNQVGRETEAFF. CDR3 nucleotide sequence: TGTGCCAGCTCATTAAATCAGGTAGGAAGAGAGACTGAAGCTTTCTTT.

This clone was seen only a few times. This chain connects TRBV28 to TRBJ2-2, with 7 nucleotides matching TRBD1. This CDR3 is built from 14 residues. V lost 9 bases and J lost 5; bases outside the gene matches: 9. Per the germline V gene, CDR1 is MDHEN and CDR2 is SYDVKM. The CDR3 loop is CASRGQYKTGELFF. The CDR3, as DNA: TGTGCCAGTAGGGGACAGTACAAAACCGGGGAGCTGTTTTTT.

The chain is built from TRBV27 and TRBJ1-4; 8 bases map to TRBD1. The CDR3 extends over 13 amino acids. CDR1 is MNHEY and CDR2 is SMNVEV in the germline V gene (reference sequence). Trimming removed 10 bases from V and 10 bases from J; junction bases left unmatched: 11. CDR3 sequence (DNA): TGTGCCACCTCTCGGGAAGACAGGGGAAAACTGTTTTTT. Translation gives CATSREDRGKLFF.

On this clone: The identical CDR3 is also encoded by other nucleotide sequences in the sample. The V call is TRBV5-1, the J call TRBJ1-5; D might be TRBD1 (5 bases). Germline V gene data show CDR1 as SGHRS and CDR2 as YFSETQ. Trimming removed 5 bases from V and 1 base from J, with 13 bases in between. The CDR3 has 15 residues. CDR3 amino acids: CASSLDGGSNQPQHF. In nucleotides, the CDR3 is TGCGCCAGCAGTCTTGATGGGGGGAGCAATCAGCCCCAGCATTTT.